What follows are 32 T cell receptor beta chains derived from one specimen sequenced in a study of cytomegalovirus exposure and HLA in healthy donors. It was with 60 Vbeta and 13 Jbeta primers that the PCR ran. The method was immunoSEQ multiplex PCR; TCRdb's version includes in-frame clones alone and lacks a portion of them. The sample lists 90,000 or so clones, 75% to 85% occurring once. Sequencing input: PBMCs. All receptors come from a man aged 30-40 years in good health and CMV-seropositive.

The chain combines TRBV5-8 with TRBJ1-3, with D uncertain. This CDR3 spans 15 amino acids. The germline V gene has CDR1 SGHTS and CDR2 YDEGEE. Trimming removed 4 bases at V and 0 bases at J, with 11 bases between. DNA of the CDR3: TGTGCCAGCAGCGAGGACGGGAGCTCTGGAAACACCATATATTTT. This sequence encodes CASSEDGSSGNTIYF.

The chain joins TRBV5-6 to TRBJ1-2; D gene uncertain. Germline CDR1 SGHDT, CDR2 YYEEEE. Trimming removed 5 bases from V and 4 bases from J, with 21 bases in between. The CDR3 sequence is 16 residues long. The CDR3 sequence: CASSASGNPVCYGYTF. The CDR3 coding sequence is TGTGCCAGCAGTGCTAGCGGGAATCCCGTGTGCTATGGCTACACCTTC.

This CDR3 reads CATGGANVLTF. CDR3 sequence (DNA): TGTGCGACGGGAGGGGCCAACGTCCTGACTTTC. This chain links TRBV19 with TRBJ2-6; D is perhaps TRBD2 (5 bases). The CDR3 is made up of 11 amino acids. Germline-derived CDR1 and CDR2 are LNHDA and SQIVND (reference sequence).

This clone turned up a few times. The rearrangement joins TRBV5-5 to TRBJ2-7, with 8 bases fitting TRBD1. CDR1 is SGHKS and CDR2 is YYEKEE in the germline V gene (reference sequence). The V gene end was trimmed by 4 bases and the J gene end by 5 bases; junction bases not matched to a gene: 14. CDR3 length: 16 residues. The CDR3 is CASSLGLTGADHEQYF. CDR3 nucleotide sequence: TGTGCCAGCAGCCTGGGGCTGACAGGGGCGGACCACGAGCAGTACTTC.

The CDR3 region has the DNA TGTGCCAGCAGTGAAGCCACAGGGGGCCCCTACGAGCAGTACTTC. Its protein product is CASSEATGGPYEQYF. V is TRBV7-7 and J is TRBJ2-7, with 9 bases fitting TRBD1. The CDR3 extends over 15 amino acids. Germline V CDR1 and CDR2: SSHAT, FNYEAQ (reference sequence). J lost 2 bases, V lost 6 bases, and 8 bases had no gene match.

The chain joins TRBV14 to TRBJ2-3, with TRBD1 matching 10 bases. After removal of 0 bases from V and 0 bases from J, the junction contained 21 bases not matched to a gene. The length of the CDR3 is 23 residues. The germline V gene encodes CDR1 SGHDN and CDR2 FVKESK. The CDR3 here is CASSQERSTPGQGKDFSTDTQYF. CDR3 nucleotide sequence: TGTGCCAGCAGCCAAGAAAGATCTACCCCGGGACAGGGGAAGGATTTTAGCACAGATACGCAGTATTTT.

The chain recombines TRBV6-5 with TRBJ2-1; D might be TRBD2 (5 bases). V was cut by 6 bases and J by 12 bases, with 15 bases left in between. The CDR3 runs to 12 residues. The V gene's germline CDR1 is MNHEY and CDR2 SVGAGI. Here the CDR3 reads CASSPTRLRQFF. As DNA, the CDR3 is TGTGCCAGCAGCCCTACTAGGTTGCGGCAGTTCTTC.

This clone turned up a few times. This rearrangement joins TRBV2 to TRBJ2-7, with 12 bases lining up with TRBD2. Germline V gene sequence: CDR1 SNHLY, CDR2 FYNNEI. V dropped 6 bases and J dropped 2; count of bases not matched to a gene: 5. The CDR3 is 15 amino acids. The CDR3 is CASRLTSGRPYEQYF. The CDR3 DNA reads as TGTGCCAGCAGATTGACTAGCGGGAGACCCTACGAGCAGTACTTC.

This chain joins TRBV11-2 and TRBJ2-2, with TRBD2 as a possible D gene (6 bases). The germline V gene has CDR1 SGHAT and CDR2 FQNNGV. This CDR3 spans 14 amino acids. V lost 0 bases to trimming and J lost 7 bases, with 9 bases between them. The CDR3 loop reads CASSLDGEVGELFF. In DNA, the CDR3 is TGTGCCAGCAGCTTAGATGGGGAGGTCGGGGAGCTGTTTTTT.

This clone has more than one count but fewer than ten. This chain links TRBV2 with TRBJ1-5, with a tentative D call TRBD1 (5 bases). The germline V and J ends were trimmed by 8 bases and 3 bases, with 14 bases remaining between them. Germline CDR1 is SNHLY and CDR2 is FYNNEI. The CDR3 consists of 14 residues. CDR3: CASGTEGNNQPQHF. For the CDR3, the DNA is TGTGCCAGCGGGACGGAGGGGAACAATCAGCCCCAGCATTTT.

The chain uses TRBV29-1 and TRBJ2-5, with 12 bases aligning to TRBD1. J gave up 11 bases and V 6 bases, and 13 bases lay outside the gene matches. The CDR3 length is 14 residues. Germline V gives CDR1 SQVTM, CDR2 ANQGSEA. DNA of the CDR3: TGCAGCGTGGGACCGGGACAGGGGGCTCTAGAGCAGTACTTC. Protein product: CSVGPGQGALEQYF.

A word on this clone: One end of the junction varies from germline; a read error may be responsible. The V call is TRBV28, the J call TRBJ2-7; 11 positions agree with TRBD2. This CDR3 region has 17 residues. Germline assignment: CDR1 MDHEN and CDR2 SYDVKM. The CDR3: CASNYVVAGGNSHEQYF. As DNA, the CDR3 is TGTGCCAGCAATTATGTAGTAGCGGGAGGGAACTCCCACGAGCAGTACTTC.

This chain uses TRBV29-1 with TRBJ2-3; TRBD1 is a possible D gene (5 bases). Germline V lookup: CDR1 SQVTM, CDR2 ANQGSEA. This CDR3 is 14 amino acids long. Trimming left V 2 bases short and J 9 bases short, with 18 bases between. The chain's CDR3 is CSVENPPDSDTQYF. DNA for the CDR3: TGCAGCGTTGAAAACCCCCCTGACAGTGACACGCAGTATTTT.

This clone was observed a single time. V usage is TRBV5-1 and J usage is TRBJ2-5; 12 bases are shared with TRBD2. The J call is in doubt because the DNA end fits TRBJ2-7 better. This CDR3 is 15 amino acids long. Germline lookup yields CDR1 SGHRS and CDR2 YFSETQ. CDR3 sequence: CASSLTSGRTYEQYF. Written as DNA, the CDR3 is TGCGCCAGCAGCTTGACTAGCGGGAGGACCTACGAGCAGTACTTC.

The chain combines TRBV7-6 with TRBJ2-1; 11 nucleotides align to TRBD2. The germline gives CDR1 SGHVS, CDR2 FNYEAQ. This CDR3 is built from 16 residues. The V and J ends lost 0 bases and 3 bases, in that order; junction bases with no gene match: 1. The CDR3 DNA reads as TGTGCCAGCAGCTTAGCTAGCGGGAGGGTCTACAATGAGCAGTTCTTC. Encoded protein: CASSLASGRVYNEQFF.

The chain links TRBV28 to TRBJ2-7; D is unresolved. This CDR3 is built from 15 residues. Germline lookup yields CDR1 MDHEN and CDR2 SYDVKM. With 6 bases removed from V and 4 bases from J, the gap between germline ends came to 19 bases. The CDR3 DNA is TGTGCCAGCAGCCGGTTGAGTGAAAGAGTATACGAGCAGTACTTC. Its protein product is CASSRLSERVYEQYF.

J is TRBJ2-1 and V is TRBV7-9, with TRBD1 matching over 7 bases. This CDR3 is 15 amino acids long. Trimming at V came to 5 bases and at J to 0 bases, leaving 4 bases not matched to a gene. Germline loops: CDR1 SEHNR, CDR2 FQNEAQ (reference sequence). The CDR3 DNA is TGTGCCAGCAGCACCAGGGGGTACTCCTACAATGAGCAGTTCTTC. Translated: CASSTRGYSYNEQFF.

J is TRBJ2-7 and V is TRBV7-2; possible D gene TRBD1, 6 bases. Deletions cut 3 bases from V and 2 bases from J, with 14 bases between. The CDR3 covers 15 residues. Germline V CDR1 and CDR2: SGHTA, FQGNSA. The CDR3 sequence is CASSFFDRSPYEQYF. CDR3 coding DNA: TGTGCCAGCAGCTTCTTCGACAGGTCCCCCTACGAGCAGTACTTC. Filled out from reference TRBV7-2 and TRBJ2-7, the complete variable domain reads GAGVSQSPSNKVTEKGKDVELRCDPISGHTALYWYRQSLGQGLEFLIYFQGNSAPDKSGLPSDRFSAERTGGSVSTLTIQRTQQEDSAVYLCASSFFDRSPYEQYFGPGTRLTVT.

This chain joins TRBV5-1 and TRBJ2-3, with D possibly TRBD2 on 6 matching bases. The CDR3 runs 12 residues. V was shortened by 3 bases and J by 4 bases, with 6 bases between the two germline ends. Germline V gene sequence: CDR1 SGHRS, CDR2 YFSETQ. CDR3 nucleotides: TGCGCCAGCAGCTGGGGGGCAGATACGCAGTATTTT. It is translated as CASSWGADTQYF.

This clone showed up just a few times. The chain uses TRBV20-1 and TRBJ2-1; D is unclear. Germline assignment: CDR1 DFQATT and CDR2 SNEGSKA (reference sequence). Trimming left V 3 bases short and J 4 bases short, with 4 bases between. This CDR3 comprises 11 residues. The CDR3 sequence is CSASGYNEQFF. CDR3 DNA sequence: TGCAGTGCTAGCGGGTACAATGAGCAGTTCTTC.

This chain uses TRBV5-6 with TRBJ2-1; 7 nucleotides line up with TRBD2. This CDR3 comprises 14 residues. The trim removed 7 bases at V and 4 bases at J, leaving 8 bases unmatched. Germline CDR1 reads SGHDT; CDR2 reads YYEEEE. As DNA, the CDR3 is TGTGCCAGCGGCGGGGTAGCGGGTTACAATGAGCAGTTCTTC. Its translation is CASGGVAGYNEQFF.

The chain employs TRBV28 and TRBJ1-6, with D unclear. The CDR3 runs to 13 residues. V shed 2 bases and J shed 11 bases, with 10 bases lying between them. Germline-derived CDR1 and CDR2 are MDHEN and SYDVKM. For the CDR3, the DNA is TGTGCCAGCAGTTTAAAGGTGGGAGCACCCCTCCACTTT. As protein: CASSLKVGAPLHF. Using reference TRBV28 and TRBJ1-6 for the parts outside the CDR3, the full variable domain is DVKVTQSSRYLVKRTGEKVFLECVQDMDHENMFWYRQDPGLGLRLIYFSYDVKMKEKGDIPEGYSVSREKKERFSLILESASTNQTSMYLCASSLKVGAPLHFGNGTRLTVT.

The rearrangement joins TRBV30 to TRBJ2-5; D is possibly TRBD1 (6 bases). V lost 8 bases to trimming and J lost 4 bases, with 20 bases between them. Germline V lookup: CDR1 GTSNPN, CDR2 SVGIG (reference sequence). The CDR3 extends over 14 amino acids. CDR3 DNA sequence: TGTGCCCGGGGAGTGTTGGGGGCTGGAGAGACCCAGTACTTC. This sequence encodes CARGVLGAGETQYF. The variable domain in full, with the rest retrieved from reference TRBV30 and TRBJ2-5, is SQTIHQWPATLVQPVGSPLSLECTVEGTSNPNLYWYRQAAGRGLQLLFYSVGIGQISSEVPQNLSASRPQDRQFILSSKKLLLSDSGFYLCARGVLGAGETQYFGPGTRLLVL.

The V gene is TRBV18, the J gene TRBJ1-5, with 9 bases that match TRBD1. This CDR3 has 15 residues. V was clipped by 6 bases and J by 6 bases; unmatched bases: 9. Germline CDR1 reads KGHSH; CDR2 reads LQKENI. The CDR3 is CASSSGTGMIQPQHF. The CDR3 DNA follows: TGTGCCAGCTCCTCCGGGACAGGGATGATTCAGCCCCAGCATTTT.

The chain carries TRBV19 and TRBJ1-1; perhaps TRBD1 as D (6 bases). The CDR3 loop spans 15 amino acids. Per the germline V gene, CDR1 is LNHDA and CDR2 is SQIVND (reference sequence). V lost 5 bases and J 2 bases, leaving 15 bases between the germline ends. The CDR3 reads CASSPPGTQNTEAFF. In DNA form, the CDR3 reads TGTGCCAGTAGTCCGCCCGGGACACAAAACACTGAAGCTTTCTTT.

The rearrangement links TRBV28 to TRBJ2-5; perhaps TRBD2 as D (6 bases). The closer fit of TRBJ2-7 to the DNA end suggests the J call may be wrong. This CDR3 contains 14 residues. CDR1 is MDHEN and CDR2 is SYDVKM in the germline V gene. The CDR3 DNA reads as TGTGCCAGCAGTTTAACGGGGGAAGCCTACGAGCAGTACTTC. Amino acids: CASSLTGEAYEQYF.

On this clone: The junction departs from the called germline gene at one end, perhaps through a read error. The CDR3 sequence: CSSSLRSGSQETQYF. CDR3 nucleotides: TGTTCCAGCAGCCTCCGCAGCGGGAGCCAAGAGACCCAGTACTTC. The V and J genes are TRBV7-9 and TRBJ2-5; 8 nucleotides agree with TRBD2. CDR1 and CDR2 from the germline V gene are SEHNR and FQNEAQ (reference sequence). This CDR3 contains 15 residues.

The rearrangement links TRBV28 to TRBJ2-6; tentatively, D is TRBD2 (5 bases). V was trimmed by 3 bases and J by 4 bases, leaving 13 bases between them. Germline V gene data show CDR1 as MDHEN and CDR2 as SYDVKM. CDR3 size: 16 residues. CDR3 amino acids: CASSFAGSGGANVLTF. The CDR3 DNA reads as TGTGCCAGCAGTTTCGCGGGTTCTGGGGGGGCCAACGTCCTGACTTTC.

For the CDR3, the DNA is TGCAGCGTTGTCCCACAGGACATAGGGAACACTGAAGCTTTCTTT. This sequence encodes CSVVPQDIGNTEAFF. The genes are TRBV29-1 and TRBJ1-1; possibly TRBD1 for D (5 bases). Trimming took off 4 bases at V and 1 base at J, with 16 bases between the two ends. Germline V CDR1 and CDR2: SQVTM, ANQGSEA. This CDR3 comprises 15 residues.

This chain uses TRBV15 with TRBJ2-3; no definite D call. Germline lookup yields CDR1 LNHNV and CDR2 YYDKDF (reference sequence). The V end was cut by 1 base, the J end by 1 base, with 12 bases between. CDR3 length: 16 amino acids. CDR3 region: CATSRVNLGGTDTQYF. CDR3 bases: TGTGCCACCAGCAGAGTAAATCTAGGAGGCACAGATACGCAGTATTTT.

This chain joins TRBV28 and TRBJ1-2; 9 bases are shared with TRBD1. This CDR3 has 12 residues. Germline CDR1 MDHEN, CDR2 SYDVKM. With V trimmed by 6 bases and J by 8 bases, 4 bases remained unmatched. This CDR3 is CASRQGAPGYTF. The DNA of the CDR3 is TGTGCCAGCAGACAGGGGGCCCCCGGCTACACCTTC.

The rearrangement uses TRBV10-1 and TRBJ2-5; maybe TRBD2 (5 bases). Trimming left V 4 bases short and J 5 bases short, with 5 bases between. This CDR3 has 11 residues. The germline V gene encodes CDR1 WNHNN and CDR2 SYGVQD (reference sequence). CDR3 bases: TGCGCCAGCAGTGGCGGGGAGACCCAGTACTTC. Translating gives CASSGGETQYF.